These T cell receptor beta chains were read from a single sample in a study of graft-versus-host responses after intestinal transplantation. Antigens for these TCRs are unknown. The repertoire was sequenced with immunoSEQ multiplex PCR; TCRdb's copy has only in-frame clones and lacks some. The sample yields some 120,000 clones, 90% to 95% seen once. The sequenced sample was unstimulated CD8+ T cells sorted from spleen or lymph node cells, obtained before transplant. The source of these receptors is a human donor who was the organ donor for an intestinal transplant. Both conserved end residues are trimmed from each CDR3. Fields, in order: V gene, CDR3 protein.

v_call: TRBV28
cdr3_aa: ASSLYQRGGGTDTQY

v_call: TRBV5-3
cdr3_aa: ARSSTPLAAISYEQY

v_call: TRBV28
cdr3_aa: ASRFAESTGELF

v_call: TRBV6-6
cdr3_aa: ASSLQGVSYEQY

v_call: TRBV6-6
cdr3_aa: ASSYSGVNYGYT

v_call: TRBV30
cdr3_aa: AWSLKTFTDTQY

v_call: TRBV9
cdr3_aa: ASSSGQDPRLNTEAF

v_call: TRBV4-2
cdr3_aa: ASGRGRNTGELF

v_call: TRBV5-6
cdr3_aa: ASSLDRGVIGEKLF

v_call: TRBV7-9
cdr3_aa: ASSLGITGTEQY

v_call: TRBV5-4
cdr3_aa: ASSFGHATEAF

v_call: TRBV9
cdr3_aa: ASSVDGTNTEAF

v_call: TRBV6-5
cdr3_aa: ASSVLTKSLYEQY

v_call: TRBV7-6
cdr3_aa: ASSFRDRVYGYT

v_call: TRBV19
cdr3_aa: ASSIVPLAGGGEQF

v_call: TRBV6-1
cdr3_aa: ASSASRGEGEAF

v_call: TRBV6-5
cdr3_aa: ASSYSTGSNEQF

v_call: TRBV27
cdr3_aa: ASSLAGGPPNEQF

v_call: TRBV6-6
cdr3_aa: ASSWTGGMNTEAF

v_call: TRBV30
cdr3_aa: AWRTSGYEQY

v_call: TRBV5-4
cdr3_aa: ASSADSYEQY

v_call: TRBV4-3
cdr3_aa: ASSQETTGTFYGYT

v_call: TRBV19
cdr3_aa: ASQRSGTEAYEQY